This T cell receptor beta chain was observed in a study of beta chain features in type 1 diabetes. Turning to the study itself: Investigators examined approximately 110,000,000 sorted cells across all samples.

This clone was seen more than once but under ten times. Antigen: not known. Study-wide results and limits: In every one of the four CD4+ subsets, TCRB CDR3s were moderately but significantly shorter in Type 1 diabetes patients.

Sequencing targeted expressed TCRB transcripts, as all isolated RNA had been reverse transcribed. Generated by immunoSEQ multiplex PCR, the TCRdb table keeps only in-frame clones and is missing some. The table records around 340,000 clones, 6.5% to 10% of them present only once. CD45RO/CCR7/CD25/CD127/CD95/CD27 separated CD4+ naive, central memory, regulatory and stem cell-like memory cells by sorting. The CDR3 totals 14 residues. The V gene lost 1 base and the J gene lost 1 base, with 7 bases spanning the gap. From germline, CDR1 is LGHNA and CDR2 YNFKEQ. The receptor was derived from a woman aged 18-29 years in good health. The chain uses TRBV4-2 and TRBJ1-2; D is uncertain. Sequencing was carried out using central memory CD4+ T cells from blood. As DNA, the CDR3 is TGTGCCAGCAGCCAAGCCGGGATTAACTATGGCTACACCTTC. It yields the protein CASSQAGINYGYTF.